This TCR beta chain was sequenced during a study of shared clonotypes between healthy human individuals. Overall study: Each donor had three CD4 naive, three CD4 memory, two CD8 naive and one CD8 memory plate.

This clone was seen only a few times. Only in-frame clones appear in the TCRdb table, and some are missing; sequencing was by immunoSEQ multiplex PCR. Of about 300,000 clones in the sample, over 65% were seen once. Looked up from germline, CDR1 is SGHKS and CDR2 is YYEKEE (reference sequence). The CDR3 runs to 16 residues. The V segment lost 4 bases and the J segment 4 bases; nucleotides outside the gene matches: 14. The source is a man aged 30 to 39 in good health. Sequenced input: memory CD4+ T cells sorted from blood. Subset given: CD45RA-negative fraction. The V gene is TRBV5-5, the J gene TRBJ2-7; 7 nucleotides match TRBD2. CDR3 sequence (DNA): TGTGCCAGCAGCCTAAGTGAGCGGGAAGCACGATACGAGCAGTACTTC. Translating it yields CASSLSEREARYEQYF.